The present entry profiles one TCR beta chain with its context. The antigen is unknown. This specimen belongs to a study of identifying expanded T cells in peripheral blood. Notes on the study in general: Roughly 2-week clone count variance significantly increased as total template count grew.

The data were produced by immunoSEQ multiplex PCR, yet TCRdb's version contains in-frame clones alone and is incomplete. The sample yields about 90,000 clones, 85% seen once. The CDR3 loop spans 13 amino acids. Trimming cost V 6 bases and J 3 bases, with 11 bases left between them. Germline assignment: CDR1 SNHLY and CDR2 FYNNEI. The chain links TRBV2 to TRBJ1-1; D unresolved. The receptor comes from a person between 18 and 69 years old in good health. The specimen sequenced was blood. The CDR3 sequence: CASREGWDTEAFF. CDR3 in DNA: TGTGCCAGCAGGGAGGGTTGGGACACTGAAGCTTTCTTT.